This is a list of T cell receptor beta chains from one sample in a study of shared T cell receptors in the human thymus. Repertoires were generated with immunoSEQ multiplex PCR, while TCRdb's copy carries only in-frame clones and drops some. The sample carries roughly 710,000 clones, 80% to 90% recorded once. These data are also associated with another study on human thymus T cells.

What was sequenced was thymocytes. The receptors here all came from a girl under three years old with a congenital heart defect. Both conserved end residues are part of each CDR3. The D gene is left open where the match is weak. Only some rows state a clone size, as once, few, many or a class for expanded clones.

v_gene: TRBV5-5; j_gene: TRBJ2-7; d_gene: -; abundance: -; CDR3nt: TGTGCCAGCAGCTTGGCCTGGGGGACACTTACCTACGAGCAGTACTTC; CDR3aa: CASSLAWGTLTYEQYF
v_gene: TRBV7-6; j_gene: TRBJ2-3; d_gene: TRBD2; abundance: -; CDR3nt: TGTGCCAGCAGCTTGGGAGGGTTTGGAGATACGCAGTATTTT; CDR3aa: CASSLGGFGDTQYF
v_gene: TRBV9; j_gene: TRBJ1-1; d_gene: TRBD1; abundance: -; CDR3nt: TGTGCCAGCAGCGGGGAGGCCCTTCTCGAGACAGGGGGGGCCATGAACACTGAAGCTTTCTTT; CDR3aa: CASSGEALLETGGAMNTEAFF
v_gene: TRBV11-2; j_gene: TRBJ2-5; d_gene: TRBD1; abundance: -; CDR3nt: TGTGCCAGCAGCACTAGGGACAGGCCCCAAGAGACCCAGTACTTC; CDR3aa: CASSTRDRPQETQYF
v_gene: TRBV29-1; j_gene: TRBJ2-5; d_gene: -; abundance: -; CDR3nt: TGCAGCGTTCCCTGGCGAGGGTTCGATCTTTTTGGGGAAGAGACCCAGTACTTC; CDR3aa: CSVPWRGFDLFGEETQYF
v_gene: TRBV7-6; j_gene: TRBJ2-7; d_gene: -; abundance: -; CDR3nt: TGTGCCAGCAGCTTAGCGGGGACGGGAGCGGCGTCCTACGAGCAGTACTTC; CDR3aa: CASSLAGTGAASYEQYF
v_gene: TRBV20-1; j_gene: TRBJ2-5; d_gene: -; abundance: once; CDR3nt: TGCAGTACAGACCAAGAGACCCAGTACTTC; CDR3aa: CSTDQETQYF
v_gene: TRBV7-9; j_gene: TRBJ2-1; d_gene: TRBD2; abundance: -; CDR3nt: TGTGCCAGCAGCCGGCTAGCGGGGGGCCCGGGCCGAGGAAATGAGCAGTTCTTC; CDR3aa: CASSRLAGGPGRGNEQFF
v_gene: TRBV11-2; j_gene: TRBJ2-1; d_gene: -; abundance: -; CDR3nt: TGTGCCAGCAGCGACACAGAGAGCTCCTACAATGAGCAGTTCTTC; CDR3aa: CASSDTESSYNEQFF
v_gene: TRBV5-1; j_gene: TRBJ2-7; d_gene: TRBD1; abundance: -; CDR3nt: TGCGCCAGCAGCTCCGGGACAGGGCTAACGGGGGGCTACGAGCAGTACTTC; CDR3aa: CASSSGTGLTGGYEQYF
v_gene: TRBV19; j_gene: TRBJ1-1; d_gene: -; abundance: few; CDR3nt: TGTGCCAGTAGCGTGGGCATACGGCCGTCAGCTTTCTTT; CDR3aa: CASSVGIRPSAFF
v_gene: TRBV7-9; j_gene: TRBJ2-5; d_gene: -; abundance: -; CDR3nt: TGTGCCACCCACAGGGCCCAAGAGACCCAGTACTTC; CDR3aa: CATHRAQETQYF
v_gene: TRBV6-1; j_gene: TRBJ2-7; d_gene: TRBD2; abundance: -; CDR3nt: TGTGCCAGCAGTGAAGGGCTACTAGCGGGGCACTCCTACGAGCAGTACTTC; CDR3aa: CASSEGLLAGHSYEQYF
v_gene: TRBV4-2; j_gene: TRBJ2-7; d_gene: TRBD2; abundance: -; CDR3nt: TGTGCCAGCAGCCAAGATAAATTCGAGGCTAGCGGGGGGGCGGTCTCCTACGAGCAGTACTTC; CDR3aa: CASSQDKFEASGGAVSYEQYF
v_gene: TRBV10-3; j_gene: TRBJ1-2; d_gene: TRBD1; abundance: -; CDR3nt: TGTGCCATCAGTCAACAGGGGAACTATGGCTACACCTTC; CDR3aa: CAISQQGNYGYTF
v_gene: TRBV7-3; j_gene: TRBJ2-3; d_gene: -; abundance: once; CDR3nt: TGTGCCAGCAGCATTAGACTAGCAGGGGAGAATACGCAGTATTTT; CDR3aa: CASSIRLAGENTQYF
v_gene: TRBV28; j_gene: TRBJ1-1; d_gene: TRBD1; abundance: -; CDR3nt: TGTGCCAGTGGACAGGGGGCTAGGAACACTGAAGCTTTCTTT; CDR3aa: CASGQGARNTEAFF
v_gene: TRBV6-5; j_gene: TRBJ1-1; d_gene: -; abundance: -; CDR3nt: TGTGCCAGCAGAGAGCCCGGTGAAGCAAACACTGAAGCTTTCTTT; CDR3aa: CASREPGEANTEAFF
v_gene: TRBV15; j_gene: TRBJ1-5; d_gene: -; abundance: -; CDR3nt: TGTGCCACCAGTTCCGTATCAGGGCCAAGCAATCAGCCCCAGCATTTT; CDR3aa: CATSSVSGPSNQPQHF
v_gene: TRBV12-5; j_gene: TRBJ2-7; d_gene: -; abundance: -; CDR3nt: TGTGCTAGTGGTCGATCCCCTTTTCCGGGACAAGGACCCTACGAGCAGTACTTC; CDR3aa: CASGRSPFPGQGPYEQYF
v_gene: TRBV19; j_gene: TRBJ1-2; d_gene: -; abundance: -; CDR3nt: TGTGCCAGTAGTATTGCATCGTCGCAGGGCCCTGGCTACACCTTC; CDR3aa: CASSIASSQGPGYTF
v_gene: TRBV11-2; j_gene: TRBJ1-1; d_gene: -; abundance: -; CDR3nt: TGTGCCAGCAGCTTAGCCCTAAAAAGAGACACTGAAGCTTTCTTT; CDR3aa: CASSLALKRDTEAFF
v_gene: TRBV9; j_gene: TRBJ2-5; d_gene: TRBD2; abundance: few; CDR3nt: TGTGCCAGCAGCGTAGGTATGAGGCGGGAGGTGAAGACCCAGTACTTC; CDR3aa: CASSVGMRREVKTQYF
v_gene: TRBV5-5; j_gene: TRBJ2-1; d_gene: TRBD2; abundance: -; CDR3nt: TGTGCCAGCAGCTTGGGACTAGCGGGGTACCCAAACAGTGAGCAGTTCTTC; CDR3aa: CASSLGLAGYPNSEQFF
v_gene: TRBV18; j_gene: TRBJ1-5; d_gene: -; abundance: -; CDR3nt: TGTGCCAGCTCACCTACAGGGTCTGGTCAGCCCCAGCATTTT; CDR3aa: CASSPTGSGQPQHF
v_gene: TRBV4-2; j_gene: TRBJ2-7; d_gene: TRBD1; abundance: -; CDR3nt: TGTGCCAGCAGCCACACAGGGGGCTACTACGAGCAGTACTTC; CDR3aa: CASSHTGGYYEQYF
v_gene: TRBV6-1; j_gene: TRBJ1-2; d_gene: -; abundance: -; CDR3nt: TGTGCCAGCGGGCCCTCGGGTGCAGGGCGTCATGGCTACACCTTC; CDR3aa: CASGPSGAGRHGYTF
v_gene: TRBV19; j_gene: TRBJ1-2; d_gene: TRBD1; abundance: -; CDR3nt: TGTGCCAGTAGTAACATGGGACCGGGACAGCCAAACTATGGCTACACCTTC; CDR3aa: CASSNMGPGQPNYGYTF
v_gene: TRBV18; j_gene: TRBJ2-7; d_gene: TRBD2; abundance: -; CDR3nt: TGTGCCAGCTCACCAACTAGCGGGGGCCTCTCCTACGAGCAGTACTTC; CDR3aa: CASSPTSGGLSYEQYF